This T cell receptor (beta chain) was captured in a study of blood T cell repertoires in COVID-19. Overall study context: COVID-19 samples from acute and convalescent phases originated in the United States, Italy and Spain. T cells, B-cell-depleted T cells, or PBMCs provided the cDNA or gDNA that served as material.

How the authors handled the data: Cell counts per sample came from amplifying reference gene primers. Libraries were prepared by immunoSEQ multiplex PCR; TCRdb keeps only in-frame clonotypes and omits some of them. V, J and clone size derive from that table, while D and trimming were established from the DNA sequence. Of tens of thousands of clones listed, 85% are singletons. The sequence was collected from a man aged 45-65 years with active COVID-19. Sequences were obtained from peripheral blood.

Here the CDR3 reads CASSARDRGIYEQYF. The CDR3 DNA is TGTGCCAGCAGCGCCCGGGACAGGGGAATCTACGAGCAGTACTTC. This chain links TRBV7-2 with TRBJ2-7; the match to TRBD1 covers 10 bases. CDR1 is SGHTA, CDR2 FQGNSA, per germline. The V gene end was trimmed by 5 bases and the J gene end by 3 bases; junction bases not matched to a gene: 7. The CDR3 has 15 residues. The full variable domain, rest sourced from reference TRBV7-2 and TRBJ2-7, is GAGVSQSPSNKVTEKGKDVELRCDPISGHTALYWYRQSLGQGLEFLIYFQGNSAPDKSGLPSDRFSAERTGGSVSTLTIQRTQQEDSAVYLCASSARDRGIYEQYFGPGTRLTVT.